A single sample is the source of the 23 T cell receptor beta chains below, sequenced in a study of blood T cell repertoires in COVID-19. Only in-frame clones appear in the TCRdb table, and some are missing; sequencing was by immunoSEQ multiplex PCR. The sample lists some 250,000 clones; approximately 88% were seen once. The sample consisted of peripheral blood. These receptors originate from a woman aged 25-40 years with acute or convalescent COVID-19.

The chain joins TRBV5-1 to TRBJ2-3; maybe TRBD1 (5 bases). Per germline, CDR1 SGHRS and CDR2 YFSETQ. V was clipped by 1 base and J by 0 bases, with 9 bases between them. The CDR3 sequence is 15 residues long. The CDR3 loop reads CASSLRGLSTDTQYF. The CDR3, as DNA: TGCGCCAGCAGCTTGAGGGGCCTTAGCACAGATACGCAGTATTTT.

This sequence joins TRBV27 and TRBJ2-5, with 9 bases lining up with TRBD1. Looked up from germline, CDR1 is MNHEY and CDR2 is SMNVEV (reference sequence). CDR3 length: 20 residues. With V trimmed by 6 bases and J by 3 bases, 23 bases remained unmatched. Written as DNA, the CDR3 is TGTGCCAGCAGCCCCCTGGAGACAGGGGGAGCAGGATGGGGGGAAGAGACCCAGTACTTC. Its protein is CASSPLETGGAGWGEETQYF.

The V and J genes are TRBV29-1 and TRBJ2-7; D tentatively fits TRBD1 or TRBD2 (5 bases each). Deletions cut 7 bases from V and 3 bases from J, with 28 bases between. Germline V lookup: CDR1 SQVTM, CDR2 ANQGSEA. The CDR3 loop spans 17 amino acids. CDR3 residues: CSGGRTLAPTLFYEQYF. For the CDR3, the DNA is TGCAGCGGGGGACGTACGCTAGCACCCACCCTCTTCTACGAGCAGTACTTC.

The genes are TRBV11-2 and TRBJ2-7; D may be TRBD2 (5 bases). The CDR3 consists of 13 residues. V shed 8 bases and J shed 3 bases, with 14 bases lying between them. Per germline, CDR1 SGHAT and CDR2 FQNNGV. In DNA form, the CDR3 reads TGTGCCAGCGGTACGGGAAGGGTCTACGAGCAGTACTTC. It translates to CASGTGRVYEQYF.

The chain links TRBV27 to TRBJ2-7, with 10 bases lining up with TRBD1. CDR1 is MNHEY and CDR2 is SMNVEV in the germline V gene (reference sequence). The CDR3 has 14 residues. V gave up 5 bases and J gave up 3 bases; unmatched junction bases: 4. CDR3 sequence (DNA): TGTGCCAGCAGTCCCGGGGACAGGGGCTACGAGCAGTACTTC. Translating it yields CASSPGDRGYEQYF.

J is TRBJ2-7 and V is TRBV27, with TRBD1 matching 7 bases. The CDR3 has 14 amino acids. In germline, CDR1 is MNHEY, CDR2 SMNVEV (reference sequence). The V gene end was trimmed by 5 bases and the J gene end by 8 bases; junction bases not matched to a gene: 12. CDR3 bases: TGTGCCAGCAGTCCCTGGGGGACAGATACGAAGCAGTACTTC. This encodes CASSPWGTDTKQYF.

The sample holds a few counts of this clone. The V call is TRBV18, the J call TRBJ2-3; the match to TRBD2 covers 7 bases. This CDR3 has 12 residues. The junction had 4 bases not matched to a gene; V was cut back by 1 base and J by 12 bases. Germline CDR1 reads KGHSH; CDR2 reads LQKENI. CDR3 protein: CASSPQETSQYF. The CDR3 DNA is TGTGCCAGCTCACCACAAGAGACTAGCCAGTATTTT.

The chain uses TRBV2 and TRBJ1-5, with 7 bases identical to TRBD1. This CDR3 region has 11 residues. V was pared by 6 bases and J by 12 bases, with 5 bases of the junction left unmatched. CDR1 is SNHLY, CDR2 FYNNEI, per germline. CDR3 protein: CASSRDRVQHF. The CDR3 DNA is TGTGCCAGCAGCCGGGACAGAGTCCAGCATTTT.

This chain links TRBV3-1 (or the pseudogene TRBV3-2) with TRBJ1-1, with no clear D. Germline V CDR1 and CDR2: LGHDT, YNNKEL (reference sequence). Trimming shortened V by 0 bases and J by 4 bases, and 9 bases separated the two germline ends. This CDR3 spans 14 amino acids. The DNA for the CDR3 is TGTGCCAGCAGCCAAGACCCGGGTGGCACTGAAGCTTTCTTT. It specifies CASSQDPGGTEAFF.

This chain uses TRBV24-1 with TRBJ2-7; possibly TRBD1 for D (6 bases). The CDR3 spans 16 residues. V was pared by 3 bases and J by 2 bases, with 16 bases between. Germline CDR1 KGHDR, CDR2 SFDVKD. The CDR3 protein is CATSDTDRTLTYEQYF. DNA for the CDR3: TGTGCCACCAGTGATACAGACAGGACACTAACCTACGAGCAGTACTTC.

The rearrangement joins TRBV18 to TRBJ2-7; 7 positions agree with TRBD1. This CDR3 is built from 14 residues. CDR1 and CDR2 (germline): KGHSH, LQKENI. V dropped 3 bases and J dropped 4; count of bases not matched to a gene: 6. Written as DNA, the CDR3 is TGTGCCAGCTCACCCCGGGACAGTTCGTACGAGCAGTACTTC. Amino acids: CASSPRDSSYEQYF. Supplemented by reference TRBV18 and TRBJ2-7, the full variable domain reads NAGVMQNPRHLVRRRGQEARLRCSPMKGHSHVYWYRQLPEEGLKFMVYLQKENIIDESGMPKERFSAEFPKEGPSILRIQQVVRGDSAAYFCASSPRDSSYEQYFGPGTRLTVT.

The chain carries TRBV19 and TRBJ1-6, with 7 bases fitting TRBD1. Germline CDR1 is LNHDA and CDR2 is SQIVND (reference sequence). The CDR3 spans 14 residues. V shed 7 bases, J shed 10 bases, and the junction held 10 bases outside the gene matches. The DNA of the CDR3 is TGTGCCAGTATGACAGGTCCGGGACAGTCACCCCTCCACTTT. Its translation is CASMTGPGQSPLHF. The complete variable domain, with remaining parts taken from reference TRBV19 and TRBJ1-6, reads DGGITQSPKYLFRKEGQNVTLSCEQNLNHDAMYWYRQDPGQGLRLIYYSQIVNDFQKGDIAEGYSVSREKKESFPLTVTSAQKNPTAFYLCASMTGPGQSPLHFGNGTRLTVT.

The chain has TRBV5-1 and TRBJ1-2, with D possibly TRBD1 on 5 matching bases. The V gene's germline CDR1 is SGHRS and CDR2 YFSETQ. The ends were cut back, 3 bases at V and 3 bases at J, with 15 bases in the middle. CDR3 length equals 15 residues. The CDR3, as DNA: TGCGCCAGCAGCTCCCCCCCGGGCAGGGACTATGGCTACACCTTC. Translated, it gives CASSSPPGRDYGYTF.

This clone was detected only a few times. The chain links TRBV24-1 to TRBJ2-5; 7 bases match TRBD1. CDR1 is KGHDR and CDR2 is SFDVKD in the germline V gene. CDR3 size: 13 residues. Trimming removed 5 bases from V and 4 bases from J; junction bases left unmatched: 3. The CDR3 protein is CATSVPGGETQYF. Here the CDR3 DNA reads TGTGCCACCAGTGTCCCAGGGGGAGAGACCCAGTACTTC.

V gene TRBV5-1 combines with J gene TRBJ2-3; TRBD2 is a possible D gene (6 bases). In germline, CDR1 is SGHRS, CDR2 YFSETQ. The CDR3 has 15 amino acids. The germline V and J ends were trimmed by 3 bases and 2 bases, with 13 bases remaining between them. CDR3 amino acids: CASSWGERHTDTQYF. In DNA form, the CDR3 reads TGCGCCAGCAGCTGGGGGGAGCGCCACACAGATACGCAGTATTTT.

The rearrangement links TRBV3-1 (or the pseudogene TRBV3-2) to TRBJ2-2; 12 bases align to TRBD2. CDR1 is LGHDT, CDR2 YNNKEL, per germline (reference sequence). V was clipped by 4 bases and J by 1 base; unmatched bases: 10. This CDR3 is 19 amino acids long. The CDR3 loop is CASSRVRTSGIQNTGELFF. The CDR3 DNA reads TGTGCCAGCAGCCGTGTGCGGACTAGCGGGATTCAGAACACCGGGGAGCTGTTTTTT.

This clone qualifies as medium-sized. The V and J genes are TRBV4-2 and TRBJ2-3; the match to TRBD2 covers 11 bases. V lost 0 bases to trimming and J lost 4 bases; unmatched junction nucleotides: 6. CDR3 size: 17 residues. CDR1 is LGHNA, CDR2 YNFKEQ, per germline. CDR3 coding DNA: TGTGCCAGCAGCCAAGATGGGGTAGCGGGAGGGCCAGATACGCAGTATTTT. Amino acids: CASSQDGVAGGPDTQYF.

This rearrangement joins TRBV19 to TRBJ1-4, with a tentative D call TRBD1 (5 bases). Per germline, CDR1 LNHDA and CDR2 SQIVND (reference sequence). This CDR3 region has 16 residues. The V end lost 8 bases, the J end lost 3 bases, and 19 bases lay between the germline ends. The CDR3 spells CASSKNTGEANEKLFF. As DNA, the CDR3 is TGTGCCAGTTCCAAAAACACAGGTGAAGCTAATGAAAAACTGTTTTTT.

A few counts support this clone. The chain combines TRBV19 with TRBJ2-7; the match to TRBD1 covers 7 bases. The CDR3 runs 15 residues. The V gene end was trimmed by 1 base and the J gene end by 2 bases; junction bases not matched to a gene: 5. CDR1 and CDR2 (germline): LNHDA, SQIVND (reference sequence). The DNA for the CDR3 is TGTGCCAGTAGTATAGGAGTCCAGGGGGCCTACGAGCAGTACTTC. Translated, it gives CASSIGVQGAYEQYF.

This clone was counted many times. The J gene is TRBJ2-1, the V gene TRBV9; 7 nucleotides agree with TRBD2. V trimming: 4 bases; J trimming: 8 bases; junction bases outside the gene matches: 12. The CDR3 contains 15 residues. Germline CDR1 is SGDLS and CDR2 is YYNGEE. Written as DNA, the CDR3 is TGTGCCAGCAGCCCGAGAGGGAGGGCCCCCTATGAGCAGTTCTTC. Translating it yields CASSPRGRAPYEQFF.

The CDR3 DNA follows: TGTGCCAGTAGGACAGGGTATACTGAAGCTTTCTTT. Translation: CASRTGYTEAFF. This chain joins TRBV19 and TRBJ1-1, with 7 bases fitting TRBD1. The CDR3 is made up of 12 amino acids. V gave up 6 bases and J gave up 5 bases; unmatched junction bases: 3. Germline V gene sequence: CDR1 LNHDA, CDR2 SQIVND (reference sequence).

This chain connects TRBV6-5 to TRBJ1-1; no clear D gene. Germline V gives CDR1 MNHEY, CDR2 SVGAGI. V shed 0 bases and J shed 11 bases, with 13 bases lying between them. The CDR3 has 13 residues. The CDR3 nucleotides are TGTGCCAGCAGTTACTCCCCTAAGACCGGGGCTTTCTTT. It is translated as CASSYSPKTGAFF.

This sequence joins TRBV5-6 and TRBJ1-2, with TRBD1 as a possible D gene (5 bases). The CDR3 sequence is 16 residues long. The V and J ends lost 1 base and 8 bases respectively, with 21 bases between them. Germline V gene sequence: CDR1 SGHDT, CDR2 YYEEEE. The CDR3 bases are TGTGCCAGCAGCTTGTTTTTCCAGGGAATATCGGGCGGCTACACCTTC. Translating it yields CASSLFFQGISGGYTF.